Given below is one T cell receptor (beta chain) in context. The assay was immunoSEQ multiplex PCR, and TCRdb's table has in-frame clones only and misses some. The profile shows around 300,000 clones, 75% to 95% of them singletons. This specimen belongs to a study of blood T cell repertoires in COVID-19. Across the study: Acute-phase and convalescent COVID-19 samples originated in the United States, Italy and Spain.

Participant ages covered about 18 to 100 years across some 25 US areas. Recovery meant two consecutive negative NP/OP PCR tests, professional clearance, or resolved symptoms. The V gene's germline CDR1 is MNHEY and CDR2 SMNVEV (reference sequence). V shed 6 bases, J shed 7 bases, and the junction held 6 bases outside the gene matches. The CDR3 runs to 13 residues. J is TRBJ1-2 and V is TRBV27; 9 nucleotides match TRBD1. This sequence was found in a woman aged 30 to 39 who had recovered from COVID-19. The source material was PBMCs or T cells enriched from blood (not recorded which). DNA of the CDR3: TGTGCCAGCAGAGTAGGGACAGGGACTGGCTACACCTTC. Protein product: CASRVGTGTGYTF.